Described below is a single TCR beta chain sequence and its context. What it recognizes is unknown. Blood was sampled at baseline, cycle 4 day 1, and cycle 7 day 1. The V segment lost 6 bases and the J segment 5 bases; nucleotides outside the gene matches: 3. The CDR3 length is 13 residues. Germline loops: CDR1 SNHLY, CDR2 FYNNEI. This entry comes from a study of OX40 agonist ivuxolimab in advanced cancers. In the study overall: Age averaged around 58 years (range about 23 to 85), and more than 80% were male.

Regarding the study as a whole: Expanded peripheral T cell antigen specificity was not determined.

TCRdb's copy holds only in-frame clones and misses some; the assay was immunoSEQ multiplex PCR. The sample carries around 100,000 clones, roughly 90% recorded once. Sequences were derived from CD4+ or CD8+ T cells sorted from blood, sampled in a trial of the OX40 agonist ivuxolimab. The V call is TRBV2, the J call TRBJ2-1; the match to TRBD1 covers 8 bases. This TCR was recovered from an adult with an advanced solid tumor such as melanoma, head and neck, liver or kidney cancer. CDR3 region: CASSQGQDNEQFF. The CDR3 region has the DNA TGTGCCAGCAGCCAGGGACAGGACAATGAGCAGTTCTTC.